This T cell receptor beta chain was recorded in a study of T cells in Graves' hyperthyroidism and ophthalmopathy. Study-level background: Peripheral blood was obtained at initial diagnosis, preceding any treatment.

RNA transcripts yielded amplified TCR beta CDR3 regions. Researchers ran a first-round RT-PCR on the TCR CDR3 using the HTBI primer set. In TCRdb, the multiplex PCR reads were re-called with MiXCR into one record per CDR3 protein. Here the sample spans 560,000 or so distinct CDR3 sequences, 15% to 20% being singletons. Whole-study findings and limits: A model built on 13 V-J features separated ophthalmopathy from stable hyperthyroidism.

Uncontrolled infections, other autoimmune diseases, pregnancy or lactation led to exclusion of patients. Fresh peripheral blood, approximately 10 ml, was the source of the PBMCs. Germline CDR1 is SGHTA and CDR2 is FQGNSA. There are 15 residues in the CDR3. Unmatched junction bases numbered 11, after V lost 10 bases and J lost 5 bases. This clonotype showed up just a few times. Its matching antigen is unknown. Sequencing was done on a sample of blood. The chain is built from TRBV7-2 and TRBJ2-5; TRBD2 matches 12 bases. The receptor was derived from a man aged 35 to 55 with Graves' ophthalmopathy. CDR3 DNA: TGTGCCATCAGGGAAACCGGGACTAGCGGGGAGACCCAGTACTTC. Translating it yields CAIRETGTSGETQYF.